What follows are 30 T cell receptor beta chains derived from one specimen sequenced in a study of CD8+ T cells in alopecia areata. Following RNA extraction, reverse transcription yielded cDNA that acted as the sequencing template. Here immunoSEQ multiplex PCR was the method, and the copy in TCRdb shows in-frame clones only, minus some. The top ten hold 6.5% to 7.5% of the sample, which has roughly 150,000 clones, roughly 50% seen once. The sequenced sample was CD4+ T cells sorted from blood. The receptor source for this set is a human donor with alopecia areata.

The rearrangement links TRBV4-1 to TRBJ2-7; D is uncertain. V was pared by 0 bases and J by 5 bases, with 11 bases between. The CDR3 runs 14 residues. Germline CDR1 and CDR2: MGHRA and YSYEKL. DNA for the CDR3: TGCGCCAGCAGCCAAGAAGGCCCGAGCCACGAGCAGTACTTC. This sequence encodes CASSQEGPSHEQYF.

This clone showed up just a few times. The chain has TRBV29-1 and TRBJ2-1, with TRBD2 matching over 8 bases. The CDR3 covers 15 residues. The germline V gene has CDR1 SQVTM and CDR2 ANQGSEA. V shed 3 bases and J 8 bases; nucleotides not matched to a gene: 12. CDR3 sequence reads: CSVEERAGGLYEQFF. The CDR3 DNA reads TGCAGCGTTGAGGAGCGGGCGGGAGGTCTATATGAGCAGTTCTTC.

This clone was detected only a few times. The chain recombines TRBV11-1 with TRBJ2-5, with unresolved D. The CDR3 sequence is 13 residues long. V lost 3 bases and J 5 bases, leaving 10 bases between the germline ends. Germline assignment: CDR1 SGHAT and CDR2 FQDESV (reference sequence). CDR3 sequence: CASSLGVGETQYF. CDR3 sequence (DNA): TGTGCCAGCAGCTTGGGCGTGGGTGAGACCCAGTACTTC.

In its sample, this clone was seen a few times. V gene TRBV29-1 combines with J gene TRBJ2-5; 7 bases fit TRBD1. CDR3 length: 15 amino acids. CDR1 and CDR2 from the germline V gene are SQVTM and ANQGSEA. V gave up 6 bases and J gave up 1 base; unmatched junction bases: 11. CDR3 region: CSVRRTTGAQETQYF. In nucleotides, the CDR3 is TGCAGCGTACGACGAACCACAGGGGCCCAAGAGACCCAGTACTTC. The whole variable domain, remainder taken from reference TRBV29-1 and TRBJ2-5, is SAVISQKPSRDICQRGTSLTIQCQVDSQVTMMFWYRQQPGQSLTLIATANQGSEATYESGFVIDKFPISRPNLTFSTLTVSNMSPEDSSIYLCSVRRTTGAQETQYFGPGTRLLVL.

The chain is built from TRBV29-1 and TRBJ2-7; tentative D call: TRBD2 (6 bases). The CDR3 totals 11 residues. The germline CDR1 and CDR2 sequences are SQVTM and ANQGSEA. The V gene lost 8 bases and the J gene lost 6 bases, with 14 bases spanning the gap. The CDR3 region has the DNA TGCAGCTGTGCAGCGGGCTTCGAGCAGTACTTC. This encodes CSCAAGFEQYF.

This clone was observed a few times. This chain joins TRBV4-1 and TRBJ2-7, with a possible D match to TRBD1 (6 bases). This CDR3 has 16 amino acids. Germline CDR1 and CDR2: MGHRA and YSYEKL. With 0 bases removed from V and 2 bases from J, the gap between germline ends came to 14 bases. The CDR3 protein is CASSQDPGTITYEQYF. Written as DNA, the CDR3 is TGCGCCAGCAGCCAAGATCCCGGGACAATCACCTACGAGCAGTACTTC.

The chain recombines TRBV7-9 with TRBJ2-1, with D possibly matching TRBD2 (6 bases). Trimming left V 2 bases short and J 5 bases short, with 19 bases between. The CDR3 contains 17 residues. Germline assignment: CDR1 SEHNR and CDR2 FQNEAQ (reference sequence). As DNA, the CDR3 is TGTGCCAGCAGCTTAAAGAGGAGGCTTAGGGAGGACAATGAGCAGTTCTTC. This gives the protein CASSLKRRLREDNEQFF.

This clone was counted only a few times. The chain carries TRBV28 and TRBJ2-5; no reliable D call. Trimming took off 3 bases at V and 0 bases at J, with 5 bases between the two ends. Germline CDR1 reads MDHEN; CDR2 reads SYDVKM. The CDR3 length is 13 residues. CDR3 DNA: TGTGCCAGCAGTTTTCGGGACCAAGAGACCCAGTACTTC. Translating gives CASSFRDQETQYF.

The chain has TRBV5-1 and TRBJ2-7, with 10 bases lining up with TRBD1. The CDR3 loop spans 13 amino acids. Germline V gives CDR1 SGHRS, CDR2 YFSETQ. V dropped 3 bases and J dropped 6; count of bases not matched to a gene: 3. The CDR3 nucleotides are TGCGCCAGCAGCTCCCGGGACAGGGGCGAGCAGTACTTC. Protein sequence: CASSSRDRGEQYF.

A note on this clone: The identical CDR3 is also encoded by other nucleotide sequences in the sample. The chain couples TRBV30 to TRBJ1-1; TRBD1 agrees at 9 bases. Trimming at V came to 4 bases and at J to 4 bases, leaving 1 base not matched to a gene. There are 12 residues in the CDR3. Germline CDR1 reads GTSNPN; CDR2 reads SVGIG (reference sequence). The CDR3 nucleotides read TGTGCCTGGAACAGGGGGCTCACTGAAGCTTTCTTT. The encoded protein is CAWNRGLTEAFF.

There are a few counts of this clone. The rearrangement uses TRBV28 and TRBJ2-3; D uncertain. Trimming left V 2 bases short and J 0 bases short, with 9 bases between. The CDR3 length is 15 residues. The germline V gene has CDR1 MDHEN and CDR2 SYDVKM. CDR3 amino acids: CASSLTVPSTDTQYF. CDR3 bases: TGTGCCAGCAGTTTAACCGTACCTAGCACAGATACGCAGTATTTT.

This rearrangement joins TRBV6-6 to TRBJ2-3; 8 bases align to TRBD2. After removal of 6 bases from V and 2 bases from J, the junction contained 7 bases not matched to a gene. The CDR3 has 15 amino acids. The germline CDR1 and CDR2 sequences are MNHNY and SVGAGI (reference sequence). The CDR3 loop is CASRVAGPYTDTQYF. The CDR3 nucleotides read TGTGCCAGCAGGGTAGCGGGACCGTACACAGATACGCAGTATTTT.

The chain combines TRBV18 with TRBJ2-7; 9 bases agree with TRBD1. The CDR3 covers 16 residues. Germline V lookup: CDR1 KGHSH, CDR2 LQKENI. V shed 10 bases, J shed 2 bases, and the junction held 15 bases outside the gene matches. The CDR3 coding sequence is TGTGCCACCTCCGACGCCGGGACAGGGTTACCCTACGAGCAGTACTTC. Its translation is CATSDAGTGLPYEQYF.

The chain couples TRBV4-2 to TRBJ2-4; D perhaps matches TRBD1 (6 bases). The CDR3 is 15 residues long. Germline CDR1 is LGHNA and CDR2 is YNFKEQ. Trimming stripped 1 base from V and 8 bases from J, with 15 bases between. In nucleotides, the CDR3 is TGTGCCAGCAGCCAAGCCGGTCCAGGGGTAGACATTCAGTACTTC. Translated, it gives CASSQAGPGVDIQYF.

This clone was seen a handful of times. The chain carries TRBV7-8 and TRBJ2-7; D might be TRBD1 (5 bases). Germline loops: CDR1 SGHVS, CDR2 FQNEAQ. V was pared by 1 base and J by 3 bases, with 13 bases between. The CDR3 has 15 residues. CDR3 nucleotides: TGTGCCAGCAGCTTAGTCAGGGAATTAAACTACGAGCAGTACTTC. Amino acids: CASSLVRELNYEQYF. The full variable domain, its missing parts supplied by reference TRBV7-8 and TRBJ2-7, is GAGVSQSPRYKVAKRGQDVALRCDPISGHVSLFWYQQALGQGPEFLTYFQNEAQLDKSGLPSDRFFAERPEGSVSTLKIQRTQQEDSAVYLCASSLVRELNYEQYFGPGTRLTVT.

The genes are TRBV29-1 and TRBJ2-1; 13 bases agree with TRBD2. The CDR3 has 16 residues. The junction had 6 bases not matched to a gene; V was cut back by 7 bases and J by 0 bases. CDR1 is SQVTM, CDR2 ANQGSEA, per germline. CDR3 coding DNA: TGCAGCGGGGGACTAGCGGGACACAGCTCCTACAATGAGCAGTTCTTC. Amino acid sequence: CSGGLAGHSSYNEQFF.

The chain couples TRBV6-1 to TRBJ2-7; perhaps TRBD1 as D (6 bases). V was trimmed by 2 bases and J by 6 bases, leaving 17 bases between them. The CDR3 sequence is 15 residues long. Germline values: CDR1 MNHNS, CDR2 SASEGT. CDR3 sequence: CASSETPGVGSEQYF. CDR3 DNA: TGTGCCAGCAGTGAAACGCCAGGGGTCGGTTCCGAGCAGTACTTC.

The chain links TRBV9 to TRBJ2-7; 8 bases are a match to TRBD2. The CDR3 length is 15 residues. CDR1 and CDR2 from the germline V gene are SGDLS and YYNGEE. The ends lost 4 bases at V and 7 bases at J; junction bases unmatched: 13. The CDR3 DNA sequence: TGTGCCAGCAGCCCACGAGTGGGACTAGAGGGTGAGCAGTACTTC. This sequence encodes CASSPRVGLEGEQYF.

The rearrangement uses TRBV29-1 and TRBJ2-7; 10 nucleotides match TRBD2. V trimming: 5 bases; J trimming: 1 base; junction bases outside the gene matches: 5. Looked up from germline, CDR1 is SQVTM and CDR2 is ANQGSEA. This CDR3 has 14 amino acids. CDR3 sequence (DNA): TGCAGCGTTTCCGGACTAGCGGAATCCTACGAGCAGTACTTC. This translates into CSVSGLAESYEQYF.

CDR3 amino acids: CSAGGPGYEQYF. The CDR3 DNA sequence: TGCAGCGCGGGGGGGCCCGGGTACGAGCAGTACTTC. J is TRBJ2-7 and V is TRBV29-1; 8 bases are shared with TRBD2. V trimming: 7 bases; J trimming: 4 bases; junction bases outside the gene matches: 6. The CDR3 length is 12 residues. Germline V CDR1 and CDR2: SQVTM, ANQGSEA.

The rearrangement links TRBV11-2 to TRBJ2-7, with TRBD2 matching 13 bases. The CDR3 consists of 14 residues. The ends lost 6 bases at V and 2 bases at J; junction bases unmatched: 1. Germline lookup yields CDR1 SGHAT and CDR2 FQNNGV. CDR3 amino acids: CASRLAGGPYEQYF. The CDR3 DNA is TGTGCCAGCAGACTAGCGGGAGGGCCCTACGAGCAGTACTTC.

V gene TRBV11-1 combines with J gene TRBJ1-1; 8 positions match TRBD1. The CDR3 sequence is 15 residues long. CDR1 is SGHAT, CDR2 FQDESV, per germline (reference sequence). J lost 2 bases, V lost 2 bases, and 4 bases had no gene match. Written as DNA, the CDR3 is TGTGCCAGCAGCTTACCCCAGGGGGCTAACACTGAAGCTTTCTTT. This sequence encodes CASSLPQGANTEAFF.

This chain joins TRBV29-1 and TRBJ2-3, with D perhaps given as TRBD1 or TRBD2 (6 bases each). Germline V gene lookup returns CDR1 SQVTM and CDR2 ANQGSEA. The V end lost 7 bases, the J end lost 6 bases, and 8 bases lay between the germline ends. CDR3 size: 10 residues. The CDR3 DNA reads TGCAGCGGAGGGGGGGATACGCAGTATTTT. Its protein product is CSGGGDTQYF.

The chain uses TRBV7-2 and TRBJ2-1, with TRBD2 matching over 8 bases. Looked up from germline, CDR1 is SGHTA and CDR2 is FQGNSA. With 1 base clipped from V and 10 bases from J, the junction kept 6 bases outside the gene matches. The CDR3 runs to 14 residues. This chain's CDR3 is CASSLDGTRGEQFF. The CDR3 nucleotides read TGTGCCAGCAGCTTAGACGGGACTAGGGGGGAGCAGTTCTTC.

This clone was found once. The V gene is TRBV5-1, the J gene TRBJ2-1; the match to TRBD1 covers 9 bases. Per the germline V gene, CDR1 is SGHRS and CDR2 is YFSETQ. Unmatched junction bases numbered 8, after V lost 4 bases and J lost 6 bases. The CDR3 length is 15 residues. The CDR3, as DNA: TGCGCCAGCAGCACAACCGGGACAGGGCCCAATGAGCAGTTCTTC. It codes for CASSTTGTGPNEQFF. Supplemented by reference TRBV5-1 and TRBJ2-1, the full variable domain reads KAGVTQTPRYLIKTRGQQVTLSCSPISGHRSVSWYQQTPGQGLQFLFEYFSETQRNKGNFPGRFSGRQFSNSRSEMNVSTLELGDSALYLCASSTTGTGPNEQFFGPGTRLTVL.

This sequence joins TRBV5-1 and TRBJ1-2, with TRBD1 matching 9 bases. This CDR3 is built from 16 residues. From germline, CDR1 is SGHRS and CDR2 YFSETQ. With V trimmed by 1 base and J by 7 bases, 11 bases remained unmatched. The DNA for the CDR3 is TGCGCCAGCAGCTTGTATCGGACAGGGGACCTAGTTGGCTACACCTTC. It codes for CASSLYRTGDLVGYTF.

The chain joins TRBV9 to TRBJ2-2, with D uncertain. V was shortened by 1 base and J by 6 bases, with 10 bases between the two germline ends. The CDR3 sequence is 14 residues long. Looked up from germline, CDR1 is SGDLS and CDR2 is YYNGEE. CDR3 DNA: TGTGCCAGCAGCGTACTCGGGTGGGCCGGGGAGCTGTTTTTT. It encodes CASSVLGWAGELFF.

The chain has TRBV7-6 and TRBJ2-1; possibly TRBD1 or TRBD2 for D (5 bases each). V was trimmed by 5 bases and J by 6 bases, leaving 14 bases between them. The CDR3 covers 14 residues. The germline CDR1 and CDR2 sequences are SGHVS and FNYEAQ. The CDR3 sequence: CASSAPGRINEQFF. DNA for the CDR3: TGTGCCAGCAGCGCCCCGGGACGGATCAATGAGCAGTTCTTC.

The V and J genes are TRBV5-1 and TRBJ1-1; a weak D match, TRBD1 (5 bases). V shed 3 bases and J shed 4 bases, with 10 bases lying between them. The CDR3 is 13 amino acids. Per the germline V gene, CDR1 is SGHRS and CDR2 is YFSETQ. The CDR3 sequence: CASSSTGGTEAFF. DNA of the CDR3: TGCGCCAGCAGCTCCACGGGGGGCACTGAAGCTTTCTTT.

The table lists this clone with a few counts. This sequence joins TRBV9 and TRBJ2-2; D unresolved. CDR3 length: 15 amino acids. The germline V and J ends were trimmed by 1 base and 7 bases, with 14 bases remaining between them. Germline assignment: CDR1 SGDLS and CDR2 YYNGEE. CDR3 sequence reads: CASSVSLELNGELFF. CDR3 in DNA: TGTGCCAGCAGCGTAAGTCTGGAGTTGAACGGGGAGCTGTTTTTT. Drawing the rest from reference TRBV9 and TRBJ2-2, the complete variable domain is DSGVTQTPKHLITATGQRVTLRCSPRSGDLSVYWYQQSLDQGLQFLIQYYNGEERAKGNILERFSAQQFPDLHSELNLSSLELGDSALYFCASSVSLELNGELFFGEGSRLTVL.